The rows below give T cell receptor beta chains drawn from one sample of a study of cytomegalovirus exposure and HLA in healthy donors. Using immunoSEQ multiplex PCR, the repertoire was profiled, and TCRdb retains in-frame clones only, with some absent. The sample contains fewer than 95,000 clones, around three quarters of which appear only once. What was sequenced was PBMCs. These receptors all come from a man aged 35-49 years in good health and CMV-seronegative. The CDR3 runs from the conserved cysteine through the conserved F or W. The D gene is left open where the match is weak. The size entry is marked missing in some rows and otherwise reads once, few, many or a size class.

>TRBV9|-|-|TRBJ1-4
CASSTGGEINEKLFF
TGTGCCAGCAGCACCGGGGGAGAAATAAATGAAAAACTGTTTTTT
>TRBV9|once|TRBD1|TRBJ2-7
CASSVDGTDFYEQYF
TGTGCCAGCAGCGTTGACGGGACAGATTTCTACGAGCAGTACTTC
>TRBV7-6|-|-|TRBJ1-2
CASSPTQGMLGYTF
TGTGCCAGCAGCCCCACACAGGGAATGTTAGGCTACACCTTC
>TRBV27|once|TRBD2|TRBJ2-2
CASSRVRGLATGELFF
TGTGCCAGCAGTAGAGTGAGGGGACTAGCTACCGGGGAGCTGTTTTTT
>TRBV9|-|TRBD1|TRBJ1-6
CASSGGTGNSPLHF
TGTGCCAGCAGCGGGGGGACAGGGAATTCACCCCTCCACTTT
>TRBV4-3|-|-|TRBJ2-7
CASSQDRGAPYEQYF
TGCGCCAGCAGCCAAGATCGGGGGGCCCCCTACGAGCAGTACTTC
>TRBV9|-|-|TRBJ1-2
CASSRLNYGYTF
TGTGCCAGCAGCCGACTTAACTATGGCTACACCTTC
>TRBV7-6|-|-|TRBJ1-2
CASSSRLLSGYTF
TGTGCCAGCAGCTCCCGACTTCTAAGCGGCTACACCTTC
>TRBV5-1|-|TRBD2|TRBJ2-5
CASSDGTIFETQYF
TGCGCCAGCAGCGACGGGACTATCTTTGAGACCCAGTACTTC
>TRBV25-1|-|TRBD2|TRBJ2-3
CASSEYDMSGGGTDTQYF
TGTGCCAGCAGTGAATATGATATGAGCGGGGGGGGCACAGATACGCAGTATTTT
>TRBV5-4|-|TRBD1|TRBJ2-7
CASSRDRGYEQYF
TGTGCCAGCAGCCGGGACAGGGGCTACGAGCAGTACTTC
>TRBV19|-|TRBD2|TRBJ2-2
CASRLAGGRITGELFF
TGTGCCAGTAGACTAGCGGGGGGGCGGATCACCGGGGAGCTGTTTTTT
>TRBV5-4|-|TRBD2|TRBJ2-1
CASSLPSGEYNEQFF
TGTGCCAGCAGCTTGCCCAGCGGGGAATACAATGAGCAGTTCTTC
>TRBV4-2|-|TRBD2|TRBJ2-1
CASSQDWGSGSYNEQFF
TGTGCCAGCAGCCAAGATTGGGGTAGCGGGTCCTACAATGAGCAGTTCTTC
>TRBV4-1|-|-|TRBJ1-2
CASSQEAGSGYTF
TGCGCCAGCAGCCAAGAGGCAGGCAGTGGCTACACCTTC
>TRBV5-1|-|-|TRBJ1-3
CASSFEPAGNTIYF
TGCGCCAGCAGTTTCGAGCCCGCAGGAAACACCATATATTTT
>TRBV6-1|-|TRBD1|TRBJ2-2
CASGTGDTGELFF
TGTGCCAGCGGGACAGGGGACACCGGGGAGCTGTTTTTT
>TRBV7-2|-|TRBD2|TRBJ2-2
CASSGVAGGRTGELFF
TGTGCCAGCAGCGGCGTAGCGGGGGGGAGAACCGGGGAGCTGTTTTTT
>TRBV7-3|-|TRBD2|TRBJ2-3
CASSSTGGGPDTQYF
TGTGCCAGCAGCTCAACGGGGGGGGGCCCAGATACGCAGTATTTT
>TRBV4-2|-|-|TRBJ1-5
CASSQEGGVGQPQHF
TGTGCCAGCAGCCAGGAGGGCGGAGTGGGTCAGCCCCAGCATTTT
>TRBV6-1|-|TRBD1|TRBJ2-3
CASSGQGGGDTQYF
TGTGCCAGCAGTGGACAGGGGGGTGGGGATACGCAGTATTTT
>TRBV19|-|-|TRBJ1-6
CASSITGGDSPLHF
TGTGCCAGTAGTATAACAGGAGGGGATTCACCCCTCCACTTT
>TRBV29-1|-|-|TRBJ1-1
CSVWGGSTEAFF
TGCAGCGTCTGGGGGGGCTCCACTGAAGCTTTCTTT
>TRBV2|-|-|TRBJ1-5
CASRSYRVEQPQHF
TGTGCCAGCAGGTCTTACAGGGTGGAACAGCCCCAGCATTTT
>TRBV29-1|once|TRBD1|TRBJ1-1
CSVHRTGDRAEAFF
TGCAGCGTCCACCGAACCGGGGACAGGGCTGAAGCTTTCTTT
>TRBV7-9|-|TRBD2|TRBJ2-7
CSSSLAGLAGSYEQYF
TGTTCCAGCAGCTTAGCAGGGTTAGCGGGAAGCTACGAGCAGTACTTC
>TRBV10-3|-|TRBD1|TRBJ1-2
CAISRQGVNYGYTF
TGTGCCATCAGTCGACAGGGGGTAAACTATGGCTACACCTTC
>TRBV4-3|-|TRBD2|TRBJ2-7
CASSQDSTGTSSYEQYF
TGCGCCAGCAGCCAAGATAGTACCGGGACTAGCAGCTACGAGCAGTACTTC
>TRBV7-9|-|-|TRBJ1-2
CASSNSSGYGYTF
TGTGCCAGCAGCAATTCCTCCGGCTATGGCTACACCTTC
>TRBV4-1|-|TRBD1|TRBJ1-2
CASSQDRGLRGYTF
TGCGCCAGCAGCCAAGATAGGGGGCTACGTGGCTACACCTTC
>TRBV2|-|-|TRBJ2-2
CASSVGIGGTGELFF
TGTGCCAGCAGTGTAGGGATAGGGGGAACCGGGGAGCTGTTTTTT
>TRBV6-1|few|-|TRBJ2-3
CASSETASSGTQYF
TGTGCCAGCAGTGAGACCGCGAGCAGCGGTACGCAGTATTTT
>TRBV4-2|-|-|TRBJ1-6
CASSQGWRGDSPLHF
TGTGCCAGCAGCCAAGGCTGGAGAGGAGATTCACCCCTCCACTTT
>TRBV28|-|TRBD1|TRBJ2-3
CASSPDYGTGTDTQYF
TGTGCCAGCAGTCCCGACTACGGGACAGGAACAGATACGCAGTATTTT
>TRBV5-1|-|TRBD1|TRBJ1-3
CASSSGTASGNTIYF
TGCGCCAGCAGCTCAGGGACAGCCTCTGGAAACACCATATATTTT
>TRBV5-1|-|TRBD1|TRBJ1-2
CASSNRDRGNYGYTF
TGCGCCAGCAGTAACCGGGACAGAGGTAACTATGGCTACACCTTC
>TRBV5-1|-|TRBD1|TRBJ2-1
CASSPDRVNEQFF
TGCGCCAGCAGCCCGGACAGGGTCAATGAGCAGTTCTTC
>TRBV4-3|-|-|TRBJ1-2
CASSPRLAQDVYGYTF
TGCGCCAGCAGTCCAAGATTAGCACAGGACGTATATGGCTACACCTTC
>TRBV19|-|TRBD2|TRBJ2-3
CASSTSSGGGLDTQYF
TGTGCCAGTAGTACTTCTAGCGGGGGGGGTTTAGATACGCAGTATTTT
>TRBV9|-|-|TRBJ2-7
CASSVDGQFYYEQYF
TGTGCCAGCAGCGTAGATGGGCAGTTCTACTACGAGCAGTACTTC
>TRBV15|-|-|TRBJ1-5
CATETTSYSNQPQHF
TGTGCCACCGAAACTACTTCCTATAGCAATCAGCCCCAGCATTTT
>TRBV4-1|-|-|TRBJ2-3
CASSLLMGRMTTTDTQYF
TGCGCCAGCAGCCTCCTGATGGGCAGAATGACTACCACAGATACGCAGTATTTT
>TRBV11-1|once|-|TRBJ2-5
CASSPVQETQYF
TGTGCCAGCAGTCCCGTACAAGAGACCCAGTACTTC
>TRBV10-3|few|-|TRBJ1-1
CAIRAQTEAFF
TGTGCCATCAGGGCCCAGACTGAAGCTTTCTTT
>TRBV7-2|-|-|TRBJ1-2
CASSSDRRYGYTF
TGTGCCAGCAGTTCAGACAGGCGGTATGGCTACACCTTC
>TRBV5-4|-|-|TRBJ2-3
CASSLFTGDPTTQYF
TGTGCCAGCAGCTTGTTTACGGGGGATCCTACTACGCAGTATTTT
>TRBV2|-|-|TRBJ2-7
CASSGVRGLGEQYF
TGTGCCAGCAGTGGAGTGCGGGGCTTAGGGGAGCAGTACTTC
>TRBV19|few|TRBD1|TRBJ1-1
CASSIRPGQGTEAFF
TGTGCCAGTAGTATTAGGCCGGGACAGGGAACTGAAGCTTTCTTT
>TRBV7-2|once|TRBD1|TRBJ1-1
CASSTRQGVKTEAFF
TGTGCCAGCAGCACTCGACAGGGGGTAAAGACTGAAGCTTTCTTT
>TRBV7-9|-|-|TRBJ2-2
CASRAQGGELFF
TGTGCCAGCAGGGCCCAGGGCGGGGAGCTGTTTTTT
>TRBV27|-|-|TRBJ1-4
CASSSSRVGEKLFF
TGTGCCAGCAGTTCAAGCAGGGTCGGTGAAAAACTGTTTTTT
>TRBV6-5|-|-|TRBJ1-4
CASKPDGGNEKLFF
TGTGCCAGCAAACCCGACGGGGGAAATGAAAAACTGTTTTTT
>TRBV15|-|-|TRBJ2-5
CATSRAGVATQYF
TGTGCCACCAGCAGAGCAGGGGTCGCGACCCAGTACTTC
>TRBV11-1|-|-|TRBJ2-1
CASSFHEGRVKQFF
TGTGCCAGCAGCTTCCATGAAGGCAGGGTGAAGCAGTTCTTC
>TRBV4-3|-|TRBD1|TRBJ1-2
CASSLKVTGDYGYGYTF
TGCGCCAGCAGCCTCAAGGTGACAGGGGATTACGGCTATGGCTACACCTTC